The 5 T cell receptor beta chains in this list originate from one sample, sequenced in a study of chemoradiotherapy in HPV16-positive cancers. Some clones are missing from TCRdb's copy, which holds only in-frame ones; the method was immunoSEQ multiplex PCR. In the table there are 14,000 or so clones, roughly 80% of which are singletons. Sample collection was performed from a patient who underwent chemoradiotherapy. Receptors originate from a human donor with HPV-associated anogenital cancer.

The chain links TRBV5-6 to TRBJ2-1; 9 nucleotides agree with TRBD2. This CDR3 is 16 amino acids long. V was clipped by 0 bases and J by 2 bases; unmatched bases: 3. Germline V CDR1 and CDR2: SGHDT, YYEEEE. CDR3 sequence (DNA): TGTGCCAGCAGCTTGGCCGCGGGGGGGGCCTACAATGAGCAGTTCTTC. This sequence encodes CASSLAAGGAYNEQFF.

The chain couples TRBV5-1 to TRBJ1-2, with a weak D call TRBD1 (5 bases). Trimming took 0 bases from V and 0 from J, leaving 9 bases between them. CDR3 length: 15 residues. Germline values: CDR1 SGHRS, CDR2 YFSETQ. CDR3 sequence: CASSLGGGPNYGYTF. CDR3 DNA sequence: TGCGCCAGCAGCTTGGGGGGGGGACCTAACTATGGCTACACCTTC.

The CDR3 DNA reads as TGTGCCAGCAGTTACGGGACTAGCGGCATCACAGATACGCAGTATTTT. Translating gives CASSYGTSGITDTQYF. V and J are TRBV6-6 and TRBJ2-3; 11 bases align to TRBD2. The CDR3 is 16 amino acids. V lost 2 bases to trimming and J lost 2 bases; unmatched junction nucleotides: 3. Germline CDR1 is MNHNY and CDR2 is SVGAGI (reference sequence).

The chain joins TRBV11-3 to TRBJ1-1; tentative D call: TRBD1 (5 bases). Germline assignment: CDR1 SGHNT and CDR2 YENEEA. The V end was cut by 6 bases, the J end by 10 bases, with 12 bases between. CDR3 size: 11 residues. The CDR3 bases are TGTGCCAGCAGTTCGGAGGGGCCAGCTTTCTTT. Translating it yields CASSSEGPAFF.

This chain joins TRBV19 and TRBJ2-4; the D gene is possibly TRBD2 (5 bases). The V gene's germline CDR1 is LNHDA and CDR2 SQIVND (reference sequence). Trimming cost V 8 bases and J 2 bases, with 10 bases left between them. The CDR3 sequence is 13 residues long. The CDR3 reads CASEPGTKNIQYF. The CDR3 region has the DNA TGTGCCAGTGAGCCGGGGACCAAAAACATTCAGTACTTC.